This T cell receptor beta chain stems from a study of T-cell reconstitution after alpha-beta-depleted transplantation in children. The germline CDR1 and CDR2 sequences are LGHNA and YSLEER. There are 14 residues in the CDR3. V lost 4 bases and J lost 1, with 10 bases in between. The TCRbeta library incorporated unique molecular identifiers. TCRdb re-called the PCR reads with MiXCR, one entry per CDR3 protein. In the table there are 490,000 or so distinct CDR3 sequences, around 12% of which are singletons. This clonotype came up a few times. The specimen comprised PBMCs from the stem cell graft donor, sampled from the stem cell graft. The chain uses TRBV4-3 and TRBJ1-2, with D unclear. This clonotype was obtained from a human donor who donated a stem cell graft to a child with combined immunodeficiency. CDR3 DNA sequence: TGCGCCAGCAGCCTGACGGAGAGTAACTATGGCTACACCTTC. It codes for CASSLTESNYGYTF.